This entry lists 14 T cell receptor beta chains sequenced from one sample in a study of control samples from healthy donors and cancer patients. This table comes from immunoSEQ multiplex PCR, and its TCRdb copy is limited to in-frame clones, with some not included. The repertoire has 140,000 or so clones, 91% of them found once; the top ten carry about 3.2%. The sample comprised blood. These receptors were collected from a young man in good health.

The chain is built from TRBV21-1 and TRBJ1-6. TRBV21-1 is a pseudogene. This CDR3 contains 14 residues. The CDR3 protein is CASKGSSYNSPLHF. CDR3 nucleotide sequence: TGTGCCAGCAAGGGGAGCTCCTATAATTCACCCCTCCACTTT.

The chain couples TRBV5-1 to TRBJ1-5, with no clear D. In germline, CDR1 is SGHRS, CDR2 YFSETQ. Deletions cut 0 bases from V and 0 bases from J, with 10 bases between. The CDR3 extends over 16 amino acids. DNA for the CDR3: TGCGCCAGCAGCTTGGGTGGGGTTGGTAGCAATCAGCCCCAGCATTTT. As protein: CASSLGGVGSNQPQHF.

The chain combines TRBV2 with TRBJ1-5; D is undetermined. This CDR3 spans 13 amino acids. Germline lookup yields CDR1 SNHLY and CDR2 FYNNEI. Deletions cut 5 bases from V and 5 bases from J, with 10 bases between. The CDR3 DNA is TGTGCCAGCAGTCCCCCAGAGTATCAGCCCCAGCATTTT. Translating gives CASSPPEYQPQHF.

The V call is TRBV7-6, the J call TRBJ1-6; D remains unclear. The CDR3 is made up of 14 amino acids. Germline V gene data show CDR1 as SGHVS and CDR2 as FNYEAQ. V shed 1 base and J shed 8 bases, with 9 bases lying between them. The CDR3 here is CASSLVDQDSPLHF. CDR3 sequence (DNA): TGTGCCAGCAGCTTAGTGGACCAGGATTCACCCCTCCACTTT.

V gene TRBV9 combines with J gene TRBJ1-6; the D gene is possibly TRBD1 (5 bases). Germline lookup yields CDR1 SGDLS and CDR2 YYNGEE. This CDR3 spans 15 amino acids. Trimming stripped 0 bases from V and 10 bases from J, with 14 bases between. CDR3 amino acids: CASSVEARGVSPLHF. The CDR3 DNA follows: TGTGCCAGCAGCGTAGAGGCACGGGGGGTGTCACCCCTCCACTTT.

V usage is TRBV19 and J usage is TRBJ1-6, with D uncertain. V was clipped by 3 bases and J by 6 bases, with 9 bases between them. CDR1 is LNHDA and CDR2 is SQIVND in the germline V gene (reference sequence). The CDR3 sequence is 14 residues long. This CDR3 reads CASSIDGVNSPLHF. CDR3 coding DNA: TGTGCCAGTAGTATCGACGGCGTTAATTCACCCCTCCACTTT.

A few counts support this clone. V gene TRBV6-2 or TRBV6-3 combines with J gene TRBJ1-2; D not certain. V dropped 0 bases and J dropped 6 bases, with 11 bases sitting between them. This CDR3 spans 14 amino acids. From germline, CDR1 is MNHEY and CDR2 SVGEGT. CDR3 sequence: CASSYSLKGDGYTF. The CDR3, as DNA: TGTGCCAGCAGTTACTCGTTAAAGGGAGATGGCTACACCTTC.

CDR3 coding DNA: TGTGCCAGCAGTGAAAATAGTTACGAGCAGTACTTC. This gives the protein CASSENSYEQYF. This chain connects TRBV2 to TRBJ2-7, with no clear D. The V end was cut by 2 bases, the J end by 4 bases, with 6 bases between. The CDR3 is 12 amino acids. CDR1 is SNHLY, CDR2 FYNNEI, per germline.

This clone was found once. The chain joins TRBV5-6 to TRBJ2-7, with 8 bases that match TRBD2. Per the germline V gene, CDR1 is SGHDT and CDR2 is YYEEEE. This CDR3 is built from 15 residues. V trimming: 4 bases; J trimming: 5 bases; junction bases outside the gene matches: 11. The DNA of the CDR3 is TGTGCCAGCAGCCTTGGGGCTAGCGGGCGGAACGAGCAGTACTTC. Its protein product is CASSLGASGRNEQYF.

This clone was seen only once. The chain is built from TRBV5-1 and TRBJ2-3; D may be TRBD2 (5 bases). This CDR3 region has 13 residues. The germline V gene has CDR1 SGHRS and CDR2 YFSETQ. Trimming took 3 bases from V and 6 from J, leaving 11 bases between them. This CDR3 is CASSSGSPDTQYF. For the CDR3, the DNA is TGCGCCAGCAGCTCGGGGTCCCCTGATACGCAGTATTTT.

The chain employs TRBV19 and TRBJ2-1; D is perhaps TRBD1 or TRBD2 (5 bases each). This CDR3 is built from 13 residues. CDR1 and CDR2 (germline): LNHDA, SQIVND (reference sequence). Deletions cut 4 bases from V and 5 bases from J, with 9 bases between. DNA for the CDR3: TGTGCCAGTAGTAGGGACCGGAACAATGAGCAGTTCTTC. This sequence encodes CASSRDRNNEQFF.

This chain joins TRBV19 and TRBJ2-2; no definite D call. The CDR3 sequence is 18 residues long. Germline V lookup: CDR1 LNHDA, CDR2 SQIVND (reference sequence). V lost 1 base to trimming and J lost 0 bases, with 15 bases between them. CDR3 coding DNA: TGTGCCAGTAGTATAGCTCCACTCCTTGGGGCGAACACCGGGGAGCTGTTTTTT. Protein product: CASSIAPLLGANTGELFF.

To note about this clone: The same CDR3 also results from other DNA sequences found in this sample. V gene TRBV5-1 combines with J gene TRBJ1-5; D gene unclear. The CDR3 length is 14 residues. The ends were cut back, 0 bases at V and 2 bases at J, with 6 bases in the middle. Germline loops: CDR1 SGHRS, CDR2 YFSETQ. The CDR3 region is CASSLGGGNQPQHF. The CDR3 DNA reads TGCGCCAGCAGCTTGGGGGGTGGCAATCAGCCCCAGCATTTT.

V gene TRBV7-3 combines with J gene TRBJ2-3; TRBD1 or TRBD2 may be the D gene (5 bases each). Trimming took off 0 bases at V and 6 bases at J, with 25 bases between the two ends. This CDR3 is 19 amino acids long. The germline V gene has CDR1 SGHTA and CDR2 FQGTGA. The CDR3 protein is CASSLTLSVGESLTDTQYF. The CDR3 coding sequence is TGTGCCAGCAGCTTAACCCTCTCAGTGGGGGAATCCCTGACGGATACGCAGTATTTT.